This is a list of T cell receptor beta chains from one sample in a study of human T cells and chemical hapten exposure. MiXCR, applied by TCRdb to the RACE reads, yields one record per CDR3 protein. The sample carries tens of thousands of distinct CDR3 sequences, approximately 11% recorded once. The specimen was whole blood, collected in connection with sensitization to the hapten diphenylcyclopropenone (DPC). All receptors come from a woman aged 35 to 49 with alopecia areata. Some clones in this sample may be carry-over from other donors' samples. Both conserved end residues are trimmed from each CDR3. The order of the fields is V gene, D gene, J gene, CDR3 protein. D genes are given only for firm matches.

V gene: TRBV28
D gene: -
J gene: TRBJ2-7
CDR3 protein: ASNSGLADNYEQY

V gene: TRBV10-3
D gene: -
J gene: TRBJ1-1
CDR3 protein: AIRGSPNTEAF

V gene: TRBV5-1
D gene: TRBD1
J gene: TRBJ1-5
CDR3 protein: ASSSGQGDQPQH

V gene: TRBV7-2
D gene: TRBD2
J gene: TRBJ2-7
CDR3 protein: ASSPAGANEQY

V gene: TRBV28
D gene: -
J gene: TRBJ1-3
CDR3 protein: ASSPLGGGNTIY

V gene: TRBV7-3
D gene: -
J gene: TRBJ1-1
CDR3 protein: ASSSTAVDPEAF

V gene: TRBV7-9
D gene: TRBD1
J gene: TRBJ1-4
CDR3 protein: ASAGQTNEKLF

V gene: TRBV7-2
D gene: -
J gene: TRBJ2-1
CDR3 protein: ASSLGGEYNEQF

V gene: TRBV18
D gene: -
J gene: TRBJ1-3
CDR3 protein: ASSPSPGNSGNTIY

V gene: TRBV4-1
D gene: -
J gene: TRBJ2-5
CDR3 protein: ASSPYTRVGETQY

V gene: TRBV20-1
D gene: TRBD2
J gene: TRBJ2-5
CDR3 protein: SATPTSGRIETQY

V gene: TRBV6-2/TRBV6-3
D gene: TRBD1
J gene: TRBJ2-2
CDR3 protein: ASSYPSPTGWNTGELF

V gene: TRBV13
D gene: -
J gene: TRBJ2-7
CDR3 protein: ASSQGGGLDEQY

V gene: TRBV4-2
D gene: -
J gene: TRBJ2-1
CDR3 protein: ASSQDTRPPGGNEQF

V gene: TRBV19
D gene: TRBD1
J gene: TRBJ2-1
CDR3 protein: ASSIDRWGQGKNEQF

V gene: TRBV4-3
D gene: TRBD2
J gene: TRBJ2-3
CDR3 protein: ASSQRRLAGGSGDTQY

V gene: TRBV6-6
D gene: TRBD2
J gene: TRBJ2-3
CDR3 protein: ASSYSGRGGTDTQY

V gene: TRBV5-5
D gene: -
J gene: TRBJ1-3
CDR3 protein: ASSLQVGNTIY

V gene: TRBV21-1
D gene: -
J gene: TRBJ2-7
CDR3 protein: ASRFPDPYEQY

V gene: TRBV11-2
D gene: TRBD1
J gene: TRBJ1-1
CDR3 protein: ASSPGTGGGEAF

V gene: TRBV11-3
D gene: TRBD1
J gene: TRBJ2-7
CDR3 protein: ASSLKGTGEYEQY

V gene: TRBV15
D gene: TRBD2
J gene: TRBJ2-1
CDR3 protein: ATSRARGTSGRGDEQF

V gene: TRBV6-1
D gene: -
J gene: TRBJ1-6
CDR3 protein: ASSRPGSPLH

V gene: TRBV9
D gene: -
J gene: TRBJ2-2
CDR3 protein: ASSPRADSNTGELF

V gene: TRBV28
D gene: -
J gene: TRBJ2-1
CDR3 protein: ASSSRGESREQF

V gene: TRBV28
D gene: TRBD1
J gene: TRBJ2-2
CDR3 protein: ASKQGAGTGELF

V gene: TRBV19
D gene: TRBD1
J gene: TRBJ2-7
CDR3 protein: ASTPGTGPYEQY

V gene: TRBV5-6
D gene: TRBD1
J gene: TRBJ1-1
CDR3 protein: ASSLEQGGTEAF

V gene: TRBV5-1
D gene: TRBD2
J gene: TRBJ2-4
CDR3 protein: ASSLESSGRSKNIQY

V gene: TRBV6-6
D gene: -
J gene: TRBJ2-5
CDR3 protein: ASSRDHQETQY

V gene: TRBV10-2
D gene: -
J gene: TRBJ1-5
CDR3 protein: ASGRGGGQPQH

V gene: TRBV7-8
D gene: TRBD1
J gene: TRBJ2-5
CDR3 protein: ASSLPWASTGTKTQY

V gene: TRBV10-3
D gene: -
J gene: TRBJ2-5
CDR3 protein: AIRMTAQETQY

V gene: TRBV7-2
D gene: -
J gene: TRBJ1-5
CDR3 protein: ASSLRPAGKGQPQH

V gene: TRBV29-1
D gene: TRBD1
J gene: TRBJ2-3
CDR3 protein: SVEVGRGLGDTQY

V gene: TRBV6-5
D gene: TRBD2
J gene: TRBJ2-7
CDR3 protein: AILRPSGKKYEQY

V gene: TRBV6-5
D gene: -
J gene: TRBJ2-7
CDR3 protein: ASSPSPTPPYEQY

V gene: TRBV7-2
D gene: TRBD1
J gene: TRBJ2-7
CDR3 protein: ASSPRTGDYEQY

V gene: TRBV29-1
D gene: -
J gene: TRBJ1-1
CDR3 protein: SVQDIGGSNTEAF

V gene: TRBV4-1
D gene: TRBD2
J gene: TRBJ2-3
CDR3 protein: ASSPRLAGGTDTQY

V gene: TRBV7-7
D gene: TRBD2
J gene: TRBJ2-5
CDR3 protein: ASSLCGLAGEQETKY

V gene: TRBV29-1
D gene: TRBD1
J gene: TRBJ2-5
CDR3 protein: SVSGTGVETQY

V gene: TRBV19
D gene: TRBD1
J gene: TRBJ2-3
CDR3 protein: ASSPKLRDRGGTDTQY

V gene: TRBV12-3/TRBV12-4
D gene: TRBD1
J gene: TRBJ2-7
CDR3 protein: ASSPWDRSYEQY

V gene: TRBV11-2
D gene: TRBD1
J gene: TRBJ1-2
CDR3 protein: ASSSTRTGGLLNYGYT

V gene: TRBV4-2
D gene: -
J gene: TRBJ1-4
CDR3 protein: ASSQDNQGGEKLF

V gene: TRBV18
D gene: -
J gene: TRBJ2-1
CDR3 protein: ASSKAGTGLLYNEQF

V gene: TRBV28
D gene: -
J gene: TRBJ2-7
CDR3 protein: ASRTWTRPSYEQY

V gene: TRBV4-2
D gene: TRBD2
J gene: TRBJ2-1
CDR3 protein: ASGFSGSRLDEQF

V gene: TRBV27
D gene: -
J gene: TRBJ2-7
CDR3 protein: ASSPSVPVYEQY

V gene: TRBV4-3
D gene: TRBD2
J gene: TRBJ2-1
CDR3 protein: ASSRAGAGGGGEQF

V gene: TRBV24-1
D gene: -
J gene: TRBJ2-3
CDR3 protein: ATSDLDPSQTQY

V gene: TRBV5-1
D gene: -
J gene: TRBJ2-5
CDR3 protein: ASSSGTPRGETQY